These 4 T cell receptor beta chains were all obtained from the same sample, sequenced in a study of response to subunit inactivated influenza vaccine. From the RT-PCR reads, TCRdb called clonotypes with MiXCR, one entry per CDR3 protein. The repertoire includes around 530,000 distinct CDR3 sequences, approximately 12% of them detected once, and around 9.6% sits in the top ten. The specimen was PBMCs from blood, collected on the day of vaccination. The receptors originated from a middle-aged man who received an inactivated influenza vaccine.

This chain uses TRBV5-5 with TRBJ2-7, with a tentative D call TRBD1 (6 bases). CDR3 length equals 14 residues. Germline V CDR1 and CDR2: SGHKS, YYEKEE (reference sequence). V was shortened by 3 bases and J by 4 bases, with 14 bases between the two germline ends. The CDR3 spells CASSWGRGTYEQYF. CDR3 bases: TGTGCCAGCAGCTGGGGCAGGGGTACGTACGAGCAGTACTTC.

The CDR3 spells CATSRDNAFQETQYF. In nucleotides, the CDR3 is TGTGCCACCAGCAGAGACAATGCATTTCAAGAGACCCAGTACTTC. The chain links TRBV15 to TRBJ2-5; unclear D gene. The CDR3 sequence is 15 residues long. Looked up from germline, CDR1 is LNHNV and CDR2 is YYDKDF (reference sequence). V was clipped by 0 bases and J by 2 bases, with 10 bases between them.

To note about this clonotype: A much larger clone differs by one base, so this may be a read error. The chain has TRBV20-1 and TRBJ2-1; D remains ambiguous. Germline V gives CDR1 DFQATT, CDR2 SNEGSKA (reference sequence). The length of the CDR3 is 12 residues. V lost 2 bases to trimming and J lost 9 bases, with 11 bases between them. CDR3 nucleotides: TGCAGTGCTAGACACGTACTGATTGAGCAGTTCTTC. Amino acids: CSARHVLIEQFF.

This clonotype was observed a few times. The chain employs TRBV11-2 and TRBJ1-1; tentative D call: TRBD1 (6 bases). The germline CDR1 and CDR2 sequences are SGHAT and FQNNGV. V dropped 1 base and J dropped 5 bases, with 11 bases sitting between them. The CDR3 contains 14 residues. The CDR3: CASSLVAGATEAFF. The CDR3 DNA reads TGTGCCAGCAGCTTAGTAGCAGGGGCAACTGAAGCTTTCTTT.